This T cell receptor beta chain appears in the sequencing data of a study of graft-versus-host responses after intestinal transplantation. Details on this clone: Antigen unknown.

Assay: immunoSEQ multiplex PCR; the TCRdb copy retains only in-frame clones and omits some. The data hold tens of thousands of clones, with about 94% observed a single time. V gave up 2 bases and J gave up 5 bases, with 22 bases separating them. Looked up from germline, CDR1 is SGHDT and CDR2 is YYEEEE. The CDR3 loop spans 17 amino acids. The TCR comes from a human donor who received an intestinal transplant. V is TRBV5-6 and J is TRBJ1-2, with TRBD1 as a possible D gene (5 bases). The sequencing used unstimulated CD8+ T cells sorted from spleen or lymph node cells, collected before intestinal transplant. Written as DNA, the CDR3 is TGTGCCAGCAGCTTCGGCGCCTCCGGGACGGCCTCTTATGGCTACACCTTC. Its protein is CASSFGASGTASYGYTF.